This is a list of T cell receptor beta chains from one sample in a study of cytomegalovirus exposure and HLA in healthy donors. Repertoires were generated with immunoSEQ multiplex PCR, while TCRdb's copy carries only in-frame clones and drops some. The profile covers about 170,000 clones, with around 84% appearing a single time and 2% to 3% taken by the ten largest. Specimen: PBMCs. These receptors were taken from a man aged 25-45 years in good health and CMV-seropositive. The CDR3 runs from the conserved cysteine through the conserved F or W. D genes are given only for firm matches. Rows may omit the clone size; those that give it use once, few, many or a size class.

CDR3nt: TGTGCCAGCAGCCCCCTGGGGGGGAGCGGCACAGATACGCAGTATTTT
CDR3aa: CASSPLGGSGTDTQYF
v_gene: TRBV7-9
j_gene: TRBJ2-3
d_gene: TRBD2
abundance: few

CDR3nt: TGCGCCAGCAGCGGTACTAGCGGGAAAACCGGGGAGCTGTTTTTT
CDR3aa: CASSGTSGKTGELFF
v_gene: TRBV5-1
j_gene: TRBJ2-2
d_gene: TRBD2
abundance: .

CDR3nt: TGTGCCAGCAGCTCCCGGACAGGGACGAACACTGAAGCTTTCTTT
CDR3aa: CASSSRTGTNTEAFF
v_gene: TRBV11-2
j_gene: TRBJ1-1
d_gene: TRBD1
abundance: .

CDR3nt: TGTGCCATCAGCCTGGGACAGCTTAGCAATCAGCCCCAGCATTTT
CDR3aa: CAISLGQLSNQPQHF
v_gene: TRBV10-3
j_gene: TRBJ1-5
d_gene: TRBD1
abundance: once

CDR3nt: TGTGCCAGCAGCTCTACGGGACTAGCGAGGAATGAGCAGTTCTTC
CDR3aa: CASSSTGLARNEQFF
v_gene: TRBV7-3
j_gene: TRBJ2-1
d_gene: TRBD2
abundance: .

CDR3nt: TGTGCCAGCAGCCACCCTGACAGGGCTACTAGCGGCTCCTACGAGCAGTACTTC
CDR3aa: CASSHPDRATSGSYEQYF
v_gene: TRBV7-9
j_gene: TRBJ2-7
d_gene: .
abundance: .

CDR3nt: TGTGCCAGCAGTGAAGACCAGGCCATATGGTATGGCTACACCTTC
CDR3aa: CASSEDQAIWYGYTF
v_gene: TRBV6-1
j_gene: TRBJ1-2
d_gene: .
abundance: .

CDR3nt: TGTGCCAGCAGCCTGACACAGCCCTACGAGCAGTACTTC
CDR3aa: CASSLTQPYEQYF
v_gene: TRBV11-3
j_gene: TRBJ2-7
d_gene: .
abundance: .

CDR3nt: TGTGCCAGTAGTACGACTAGCGGGAAAGAGACCCAGTACTTC
CDR3aa: CASSTTSGKETQYF
v_gene: TRBV19
j_gene: TRBJ2-5
d_gene: TRBD2
abundance: .

CDR3nt: TGCGCCAGCAGCTTGGGAGGACTAGCGGGAGCCTATGAGCAGTTCTTC
CDR3aa: CASSLGGLAGAYEQFF
v_gene: TRBV5-1
j_gene: TRBJ2-1
d_gene: TRBD2
abundance: .

CDR3nt: TGTGCCAGCAAGAACAGGTTCGATCAGCCCCAGCATTTT
CDR3aa: CASKNRFDQPQHF
v_gene: TRBV6-1
j_gene: TRBJ1-5
d_gene: .
abundance: .

CDR3nt: TGTGCCAGCAGCCCGACGGGGGTCGGATACAATGAGCAGTTCTTC
CDR3aa: CASSPTGVGYNEQFF
v_gene: TRBV9
j_gene: TRBJ2-1
d_gene: .
abundance: .

CDR3nt: TGCAGCGTACGCAAGGACTTAAGACCAGAGACCCAGTACTTC
CDR3aa: CSVRKDLRPETQYF
v_gene: TRBV29-1
j_gene: TRBJ2-5
d_gene: .
abundance: .

CDR3nt: TGTGCCAGCAGTACGACTAGCGGGAGAAGGGACAATGAGCAGTTCTTC
CDR3aa: CASSTTSGRRDNEQFF
v_gene: TRBV27
j_gene: TRBJ2-1
d_gene: TRBD2
abundance: .

CDR3nt: TGTGCCAGCAGTGGGGGGCCGAGACTGTTTTTT
CDR3aa: CASSGGPRLFF
v_gene: TRBV25-1
j_gene: TRBJ1-4
d_gene: .
abundance: few

CDR3nt: TGTGCCAGTAGGGCAGAGAACACCGGGGAGCTGTTTTTT
CDR3aa: CASRAENTGELFF
v_gene: TRBV19
j_gene: TRBJ2-2
d_gene: .
abundance: .

CDR3nt: TGTGCCAGCACCTCCGGGGACAGGGGCCTCTATGGCTACACCTTC
CDR3aa: CASTSGDRGLYGYTF
v_gene: TRBV28
j_gene: TRBJ1-2
d_gene: TRBD1
abundance: .

CDR3nt: TGTGCCATCAGGTCCCGGGACAGGGGTGAGACCCAGTACTTC
CDR3aa: CAIRSRDRGETQYF
v_gene: TRBV10-3
j_gene: TRBJ2-5
d_gene: TRBD1
abundance: .

CDR3nt: TGTGCCAGCAGCTCGACTAGCACCATAACGCAGTTCTTC
CDR3aa: CASSSTSTITQFF
v_gene: TRBV7-9
j_gene: TRBJ2-1
d_gene: TRBD2
abundance: .

CDR3nt: TGTGCCACACGCCGGACTAGCGGTCTCACCGGGGAGCTGTTTTTT
CDR3aa: CATRRTSGLTGELFF
v_gene: TRBV6-5
j_gene: TRBJ2-2
d_gene: TRBD2
abundance: .

CDR3nt: TGTGCCAGTACCGTTGACAGTGGCGCCCCGAACACTGAAGCTTTCTTT
CDR3aa: CASTVDSGAPNTEAFF
v_gene: TRBV19
j_gene: TRBJ1-1
d_gene: .
abundance: .

CDR3nt: TGTGCCAGCAGTGCAGCAGATACGCAGTATTTT
CDR3aa: CASSAADTQYF
v_gene: TRBV6-6
j_gene: TRBJ2-3
d_gene: .
abundance: .

CDR3nt: TGTGCCAGCAGCGGAAGAGACAGGATATCCGGGGAGCTGTTTTTT
CDR3aa: CASSGRDRISGELFF
v_gene: TRBV9
j_gene: TRBJ2-2
d_gene: .
abundance: .

CDR3nt: TGTGCCAGCAGCTTAGCGCGGCTAGCGGGAGGCGAGACCCAGTACTTC
CDR3aa: CASSLARLAGGETQYF
v_gene: TRBV7-8
j_gene: TRBJ2-5
d_gene: TRBD2
abundance: .

CDR3nt: TGCGCCAGCAGCCAGGGGGTGACAGGAGCTAACTATGGCTACACCTTC
CDR3aa: CASSQGVTGANYGYTF
v_gene: TRBV4-3
j_gene: TRBJ1-2
d_gene: .
abundance: .

CDR3nt: TGTGCCAGCAGCCCGGACAACGGCTACCACGAGCAGTACTTC
CDR3aa: CASSPDNGYHEQYF
v_gene: TRBV7-2
j_gene: TRBJ2-7
d_gene: .
abundance: .

CDR3nt: TGTGCCAGCAGCCAAGAACCCGGGACAGGGAATGAAAAACTGTTTTTT
CDR3aa: CASSQEPGTGNEKLFF
v_gene: TRBV4-2
j_gene: TRBJ1-4
d_gene: TRBD1
abundance: few

CDR3nt: TGCGCCAGCGGGGAGGTCAGCTCAGATACGCAGTATTTT
CDR3aa: CASGEVSSDTQYF
v_gene: TRBV5-1
j_gene: TRBJ2-3
d_gene: .
abundance: .

CDR3nt: TGTGCCAGCAGCCCCGGGGAGCGCGGGGCTTACAATGAGCAGTTCTTC
CDR3aa: CASSPGERGAYNEQFF
v_gene: TRBV5-4
j_gene: TRBJ2-1
d_gene: .
abundance: once

CDR3nt: TGTGCCAGCAGCTGGGGCGCCCTCGTGGGGGGAACAGATACGCAGTATTTT
CDR3aa: CASSWGALVGGTDTQYF
v_gene: TRBV5-8
j_gene: TRBJ2-3
d_gene: .
abundance: .

CDR3nt: TGTGCCAGCGGCGGGGGGACCGGGGAGCTGTTTTTT
CDR3aa: CASGGGTGELFF
v_gene: TRBV28
j_gene: TRBJ2-2
d_gene: TRBD2
abundance: .

CDR3nt: TGCGCCAGCAGCTTAGGTAGCCCGCCCACAGATACGCAGTATTTT
CDR3aa: CASSLGSPPTDTQYF
v_gene: TRBV5-1
j_gene: TRBJ2-3
d_gene: .
abundance: .

CDR3nt: TGCGCCAGCAGCTTGATGACAGGGGGATGGGATGAGCAGTTCTTC
CDR3aa: CASSLMTGGWDEQFF
v_gene: TRBV5-1
j_gene: TRBJ2-1
d_gene: TRBD1
abundance: .

CDR3nt: TGTGCCAGCAGTGACGGACAGGGGTGGGAAAAACTGTTTTTT
CDR3aa: CASSDGQGWEKLFF
v_gene: TRBV6-1
j_gene: TRBJ1-4
d_gene: TRBD1
abundance: .

CDR3nt: TGTGCCAGCAGCCAATTCGGAGGATCTAGCGGGAGTGTGAAAGAGCAGTACTTC
CDR3aa: CASSQFGGSSGSVKEQYF
v_gene: TRBV4-2
j_gene: TRBJ2-7
d_gene: TRBD2
abundance: few

CDR3nt: TGCGCCAGCAGCTTGCTCCCCTACAATGAGCAGTTCTTC
CDR3aa: CASSLLPYNEQFF
v_gene: TRBV5-1
j_gene: TRBJ2-1
d_gene: .
abundance: once

CDR3nt: TGTGCCAGTAGTAGAGACTTGCGTCCGACAGCAGGTCCTGAAAAACTGTTTTTT
CDR3aa: CASSRDLRPTAGPEKLFF
v_gene: TRBV19
j_gene: TRBJ1-4
d_gene: .
abundance: .

CDR3nt: TGCGCCAGCAGCCGCGGACTAGAGGTCGATACGCAGTATTTT
CDR3aa: CASSRGLEVDTQYF
v_gene: TRBV4-3
j_gene: TRBJ2-3
d_gene: TRBD2
abundance: .

CDR3nt: TGTGCCAGCAGCTCTTCGGACAGGCTGAGCTCTGGGGCCAACGTCCTGACTTTC
CDR3aa: CASSSSDRLSSGANVLTF
v_gene: TRBV9
j_gene: TRBJ2-6
d_gene: TRBD1
abundance: .

CDR3nt: TGTGCCAGCACCAAGACTAGCGGGAGCCAAGAGACCCAGTACTTC
CDR3aa: CASTKTSGSQETQYF
v_gene: TRBV5-4
j_gene: TRBJ2-5
d_gene: TRBD2
abundance: .

CDR3nt: TGTGCCAGCAGCTCCCCCGGGATGGATACGCAGTATTTT
CDR3aa: CASSSPGMDTQYF
v_gene: TRBV7-2
j_gene: TRBJ2-3
d_gene: .
abundance: .

CDR3nt: TGTGCTAGTGGTTTGGGGCACCGGGACAGGGGGCGCAGTTACACCTTC
CDR3aa: CASGLGHRDRGRSYTF
v_gene: TRBV12-5
j_gene: TRBJ1-2
d_gene: TRBD1
abundance: .

CDR3nt: TGTGCCAGCAGCTTAGGTATAGCGGGAGGGTCGGAGAGCACAGATACGCAGTATTTT
CDR3aa: CASSLGIAGGSESTDTQYF
v_gene: TRBV7-3
j_gene: TRBJ2-3
d_gene: TRBD2
abundance: .

CDR3nt: TGTGCCAGCAGCTTAAGTCCAGGGGGCTATGGCTACACCTTC
CDR3aa: CASSLSPGGYGYTF
v_gene: TRBV11-3
j_gene: TRBJ1-2
d_gene: TRBD1
abundance: .

CDR3nt: TGTGCCAGCAGCTTTGGGCAGTTTCCCACCGGGGAGCTGTTTTTT
CDR3aa: CASSFGQFPTGELFF
v_gene: TRBV7-8
j_gene: TRBJ2-2
d_gene: .
abundance: .

CDR3nt: TGTGCCAGCAGCCCCCCAGCCGGGGATTCCGAAGCTTTCTTT
CDR3aa: CASSPPAGDSEAFF
v_gene: TRBV7-9
j_gene: TRBJ1-1
d_gene: .
abundance: few

CDR3nt: TGTGCCAGCAGTGTTAGCGGGGGAGACTATTACGAGCAGTACTTC
CDR3aa: CASSVSGGDYYEQYF
v_gene: TRBV6-1
j_gene: TRBJ2-7
d_gene: TRBD2
abundance: .

CDR3nt: TGTGCCAGCAACAGGGGAGAGGGCACCGGGGAGCTGTTTTTT
CDR3aa: CASNRGEGTGELFF
v_gene: TRBV7-3
j_gene: TRBJ2-2
d_gene: TRBD1
abundance: .

CDR3nt: TGTGCCAGCTCACCACCGGGACAGGGGAGCTCCTACGAGCAGTACTTC
CDR3aa: CASSPPGQGSSYEQYF
v_gene: TRBV18
j_gene: TRBJ2-7
d_gene: TRBD1
abundance: .

CDR3nt: TGTGCCAGCAGTTTAGAGGGACAGGGGGTGGCCGGGGAGCTGTTTTTT
CDR3aa: CASSLEGQGVAGELFF
v_gene: TRBV27
j_gene: TRBJ2-2
d_gene: TRBD1
abundance: .

CDR3nt: TGCGCCAGCAGCCAAGGGACAGGGTACCAAGAGACCCAGTACTTC
CDR3aa: CASSQGTGYQETQYF
v_gene: TRBV4-3
j_gene: TRBJ2-5
d_gene: TRBD1
abundance: .

CDR3nt: TGTGCCACCAGCAGAGATACGACAGGGGGCTCCTACGAGCAGTACTTC
CDR3aa: CATSRDTTGGSYEQYF
v_gene: TRBV15
j_gene: TRBJ2-7
d_gene: TRBD1
abundance: .

CDR3nt: TGTGCCAGCAGCCGTGGGACTAGCGGGACCTACAATGAGCAGTTCTTC
CDR3aa: CASSRGTSGTYNEQFF
v_gene: TRBV7-9
j_gene: TRBJ2-1
d_gene: TRBD2
abundance: .

CDR3nt: TGCGCCAGCAGCTTACAGGGGGCGAGTGAAAAACTGTTTTTT
CDR3aa: CASSLQGASEKLFF
v_gene: TRBV5-1
j_gene: TRBJ1-4
d_gene: TRBD1
abundance: few